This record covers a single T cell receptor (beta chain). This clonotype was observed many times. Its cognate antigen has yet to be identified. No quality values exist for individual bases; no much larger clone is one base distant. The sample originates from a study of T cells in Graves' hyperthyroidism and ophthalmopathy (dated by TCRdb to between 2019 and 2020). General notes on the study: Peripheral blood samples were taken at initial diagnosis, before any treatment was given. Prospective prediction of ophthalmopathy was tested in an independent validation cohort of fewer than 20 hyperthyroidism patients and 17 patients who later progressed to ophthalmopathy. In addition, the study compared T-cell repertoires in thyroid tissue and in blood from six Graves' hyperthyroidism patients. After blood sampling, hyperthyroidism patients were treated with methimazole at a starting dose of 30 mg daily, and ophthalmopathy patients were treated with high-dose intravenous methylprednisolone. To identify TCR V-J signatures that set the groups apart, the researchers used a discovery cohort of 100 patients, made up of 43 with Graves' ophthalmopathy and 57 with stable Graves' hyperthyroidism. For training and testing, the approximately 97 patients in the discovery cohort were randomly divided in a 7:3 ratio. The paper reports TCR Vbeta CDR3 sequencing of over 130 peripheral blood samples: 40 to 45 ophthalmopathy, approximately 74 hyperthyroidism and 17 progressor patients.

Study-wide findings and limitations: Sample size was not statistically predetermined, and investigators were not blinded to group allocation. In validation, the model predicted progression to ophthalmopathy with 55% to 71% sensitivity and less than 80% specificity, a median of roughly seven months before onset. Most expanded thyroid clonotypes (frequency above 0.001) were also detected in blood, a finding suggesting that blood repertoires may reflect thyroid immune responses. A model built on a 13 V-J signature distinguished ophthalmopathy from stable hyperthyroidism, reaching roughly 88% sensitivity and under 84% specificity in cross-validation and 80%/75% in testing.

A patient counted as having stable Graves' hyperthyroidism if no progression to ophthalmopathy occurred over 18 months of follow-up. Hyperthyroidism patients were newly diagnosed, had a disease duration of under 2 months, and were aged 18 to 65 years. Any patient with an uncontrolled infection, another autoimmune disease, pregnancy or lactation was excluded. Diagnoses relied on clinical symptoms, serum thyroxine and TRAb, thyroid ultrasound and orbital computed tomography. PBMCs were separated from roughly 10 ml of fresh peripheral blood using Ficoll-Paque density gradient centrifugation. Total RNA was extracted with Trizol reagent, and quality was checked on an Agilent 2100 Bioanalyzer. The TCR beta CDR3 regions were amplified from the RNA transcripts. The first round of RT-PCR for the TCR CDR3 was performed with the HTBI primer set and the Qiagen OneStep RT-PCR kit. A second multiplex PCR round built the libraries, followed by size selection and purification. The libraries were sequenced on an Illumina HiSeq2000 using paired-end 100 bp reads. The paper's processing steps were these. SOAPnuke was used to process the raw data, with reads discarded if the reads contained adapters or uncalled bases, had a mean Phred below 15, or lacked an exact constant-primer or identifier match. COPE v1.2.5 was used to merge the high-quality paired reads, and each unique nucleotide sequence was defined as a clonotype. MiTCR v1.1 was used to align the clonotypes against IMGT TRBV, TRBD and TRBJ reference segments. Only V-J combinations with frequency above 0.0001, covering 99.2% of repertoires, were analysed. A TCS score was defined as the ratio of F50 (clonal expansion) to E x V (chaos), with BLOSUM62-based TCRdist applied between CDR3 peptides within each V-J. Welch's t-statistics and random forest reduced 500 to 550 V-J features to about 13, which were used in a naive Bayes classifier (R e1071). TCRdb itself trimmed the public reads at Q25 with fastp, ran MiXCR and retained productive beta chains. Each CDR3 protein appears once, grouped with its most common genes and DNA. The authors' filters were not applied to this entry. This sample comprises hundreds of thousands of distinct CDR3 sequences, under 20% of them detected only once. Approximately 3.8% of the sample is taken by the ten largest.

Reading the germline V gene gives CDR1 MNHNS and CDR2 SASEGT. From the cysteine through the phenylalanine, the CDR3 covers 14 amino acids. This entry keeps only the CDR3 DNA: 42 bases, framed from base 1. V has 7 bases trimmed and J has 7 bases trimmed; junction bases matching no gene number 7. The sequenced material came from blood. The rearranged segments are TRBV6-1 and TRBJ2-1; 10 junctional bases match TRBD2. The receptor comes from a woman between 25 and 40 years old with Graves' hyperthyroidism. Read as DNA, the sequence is TGTGCCAGCATTCCAGCGGGAGGGGGAAATGAGCAGTTCTTC. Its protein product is CASIPAGGGNEQFF.